This TCR beta chain was found in a study of regulatory T cells in long-lasting Graves disease. Investigators prepared the TCR beta libraries by applying iRepertoire HTBI primers and Arm-PCR of CDR3 regions. From the multiplex PCR reads, TCRdb called clonotypes with MiXCR, one entry per CDR3 protein. The sample contains more than 450,000 distinct CDR3 sequences, about 12% of which appear only once. This clonotype was counted ten times or more. Time point here: newly diagnosed GD, antithyroid drugs for less than 3 months. PBMCs were the source of the RNA used for TCR sequencing. This same sample was also taken into another study, of T cells in Graves' hyperthyroidism and ophthalmopathy. From that paper: A set of HTBI primers served as the primers for a first-round RT-PCR of the TCR CDR3.

This clonotype was obtained from a woman in her 30s with Graves disease. The sample here was peripheral blood mononuclear cells (PBMCs), taken at new diagnosis, from a patient treated with antithyroid drugs.

The DNA of the CDR3 is TGTGCCAGCAGTTATGGCCAGGGGCCCTACAATGAGCAGTTCTTC. This sequence encodes CASSYGQGPYNEQFF. The V and J genes are TRBV6-2 or TRBV6-3 and TRBJ2-1; D is perhaps TRBD1 (6 bases). Germline CDR1 reads MNHEY; CDR2 reads SVGEGT. Trimming cost V 3 bases and J 2 bases, with 11 bases left between them. The CDR3 runs 15 residues.